The next 21 T cell receptor beta chains were all read from a single sample in a study of cytomegalovirus exposure and HLA in healthy donors (dated by TCRdb to the late 2010s). The protocol used for the library was the immunoSEQ multiplex PCR assay. A mixture of 60 forward primers for TCR Vbeta segments and 13 reverse primers for TCR Jbeta segments was used in the multiplex PCR. TCRdb stores this immuneACCESS table with in-frame sequences only. Part of the clones is absent; in the studies checked, under half of the shortfall reflects unresolved V genes, and no reason is known for the rest. This sample holds fewer than 200,000 clones; 9.5% to 15% were observed only once. The ten most abundant clones make up 7.8% of the sample. The sample comprised PBMCs. The receptor set was obtained from a man over 45 in good health and CMV-seropositive.

J is TRBJ2-1 and V is TRBV4-2, with a tentative D call TRBD2 (5 bases). The ends were cut back, 2 bases at V and 8 bases at J, with 13 bases in the middle. In germline, CDR1 is LGHNA, CDR2 YNFKEQ. The CDR3 is made up of 14 amino acids. Here the CDR3 reads CASSQREIADEQFF. The CDR3 nucleotides read TGTGCCAGCAGCCAAAGGGAGATCGCGGATGAGCAGTTCTTC.

This clone was observed a few times. The chain links TRBV27 to TRBJ1-5, with TRBD1 matching over 7 bases. Germline lookup yields CDR1 MNHEY and CDR2 SMNVEV (reference sequence). The length of the CDR3 is 16 residues. Trimming at V came to 6 bases and at J to 5 bases, leaving 13 bases not matched to a gene. The CDR3 DNA follows: TGTGCCAGCAGACCCGCACAGGGGAGAAGGGATCAGCCCCAGCATTTT. Its protein product is CASRPAQGRRDQPQHF.

This clone has only a few counts. V is TRBV5-1 and J is TRBJ1-4; 7 bases align to TRBD1. The CDR3 totals 16 residues. The V segment lost 4 bases and the J segment 10 bases; nucleotides outside the gene matches: 16. Germline V gene sequence: CDR1 SGHRS, CDR2 YFSETQ. The CDR3 nucleotides are TGCGCCAGCAGCGGACACTCCGGGACAGCCCCTGGAAAACTGTTTTTT. Its translation is CASSGHSGTAPGKLFF.

This clone was counted only a few times. The chain joins TRBV5-1 to TRBJ1-1; the D gene is possibly TRBD1 (5 bases). V was clipped by 0 bases and J by 3 bases, with 15 bases between them. The CDR3 has 16 amino acids. The germline V gene has CDR1 SGHRS and CDR2 YFSETQ. CDR3 in DNA: TGCGCCAGCAGCTTGGCGGCGTTCCCGGGGGACACTGAAGCTTTCTTT. It encodes CASSLAAFPGDTEAFF.

This clone was seen a few times. The chain has TRBV27 and TRBJ1-6, with D possibly being TRBD1 (5 bases). CDR1 and CDR2 from the germline V gene are MNHEY and SMNVEV (reference sequence). The V end was cut by 5 bases, the J end by 2 bases, with 13 bases between. CDR3 length: 16 residues. The CDR3 region is CASSRDGGPYNSPLHF. The CDR3 region has the DNA TGTGCCAGCAGTCGAGACGGGGGTCCCTATAATTCACCCCTCCACTTT.

This clone occurred a few times. The chain is built from TRBV14 and TRBJ1-2; TRBD1 might be the D (6 bases). Germline-derived CDR1 and CDR2 are SGHDN and FVKESK. This CDR3 region has 13 residues. V shed 1 base and J shed 8 bases, with 11 bases lying between them. CDR3 amino acids: CASSQVQGGGYTF. Here the CDR3 DNA reads TGTGCCAGCAGCCAAGTACAGGGCGGGGGCTACACCTTC.

This clone occurred a few times. The chain recombines TRBV6-5 with TRBJ1-2; D perhaps matches TRBD1 (5 bases). The CDR3 sequence is 13 residues long. The V gene lost 1 base and the J gene lost 9 bases, with 12 bases spanning the gap. CDR1 MNHEY and CDR2 SVGAGI come from the germline V gene. CDR3 residues: CASSYLGLRSYTF. The CDR3 nucleotides read TGTGCCAGCAGTTACTTGGGACTTCGGAGCTACACCTTC.

This chain links TRBV25-1 with TRBJ2-1; 7 bases are a match to TRBD2. This CDR3 contains 15 residues. Germline CDR1 is MGHDK and CDR2 is SYGVNS. Germline trimming cut 7 bases from V and 3 bases from J; bases unmatched to any gene: 9. CDR3 region: CASTSLGGGYNEQFF. The DNA of the CDR3 is TGTGCCAGCACCTCCCTGGGGGGGGGCTACAATGAGCAGTTCTTC.

This clone was recorded a few times. J is TRBJ1-2 and V is TRBV20-1, with D unclear. The CDR3 consists of 11 residues. The ends were cut back, 0 bases at V and 6 bases at J, with 5 bases in the middle. CDR1 and CDR2 from the germline V gene are DFQATT and SNEGSKA (reference sequence). The CDR3 sequence: CSARERHGYTF. DNA for the CDR3: TGCAGTGCTAGAGAGCGCCATGGCTACACCTTC.

The chain recombines TRBV7-9 with TRBJ1-5, with TRBD1 matching over 7 bases. V trimming: 5 bases; J trimming: 2 bases; junction bases outside the gene matches: 6. The CDR3 totals 15 residues. The germline gives CDR1 SEHNR, CDR2 FQNEAQ (reference sequence). The CDR3 nucleotides are TGTGCCAGCAGCCCAGACAGGGTAGGCAATCAGCCCCAGCATTTT. It encodes CASSPDRVGNQPQHF.

This clone has a handful of counts. The V and J genes are TRBV30 and TRBJ1-5; D ambiguous. The CDR3 is 13 amino acids. Germline V lookup: CDR1 GTSNPN, CDR2 SVGIG (reference sequence). V was shortened by 3 bases and J by 0 bases, with 6 bases between the two germline ends. CDR3 protein: CAWSLDSNQPQHF. The CDR3 DNA reads TGTGCCTGGAGCCTAGATAGCAATCAGCCCCAGCATTTT.

This chain links TRBV7-2 with TRBJ1-1, with a weak D call TRBD1 (6 bases). The CDR3 runs to 14 residues. Germline lookup yields CDR1 SGHTA and CDR2 FQGNSA. Trimming removed 7 bases at V and 1 base at J, with 13 bases between. The CDR3 spells CASIPGTTNTEAFF. The CDR3 DNA is TGTGCCAGCATACCCGGGACAACGAACACTGAAGCTTTCTTT.

This clone was counted at least ten times. The CDR3, as DNA: TGTGCCGGGACAGGGCAAGAGACCCAGTACTTC. Amino acid sequence: CAGTGQETQYF. The rearrangement links TRBV19 to TRBJ2-5, with TRBD1 identical over 9 bases. Trimming removed 11 bases from V and 2 bases from J; junction bases left unmatched: 0. The CDR3 spans 11 residues. CDR1 and CDR2 from the germline V gene are LNHDA and SQIVND (reference sequence).

The table lists this clone with a few counts. The CDR3 coding sequence is TGCGCCAGCAGCCTGTCTAGCGGGAGCTCCTACAATGAGCAGTTCTTC. Its protein is CASSLSSGSSYNEQFF. V is TRBV5-1 and J is TRBJ2-1; TRBD2 agrees at 10 bases. Germline loops: CDR1 SGHRS, CDR2 YFSETQ. Losses at the gene ends were 4 bases for V and 0 bases for J; bases not matched to a gene: 4. The CDR3 extends over 16 amino acids.

The chain employs TRBV9 and TRBJ2-1; D possibly corresponds to TRBD2 (6 bases). V shed 4 bases and J shed 4 bases, with 27 bases lying between them. The CDR3 has 19 residues. In germline, CDR1 is SGDLS, CDR2 YYNGEE. The CDR3, as DNA: TGTGCCAGCAGCCCCCATGTGGGGGGACCGGGACGGGGATACAATGAGCAGTTCTTC. It codes for CASSPHVGGPGRGYNEQFF. Full variable domain (missing parts from reference TRBV9 and TRBJ2-1): DSGVTQTPKHLITATGQRVTLRCSPRSGDLSVYWYQQSLDQGLQFLIQYYNGEERAKGNILERFSAQQFPDLHSELNLSSLELGDSALYFCASSPHVGGPGRGYNEQFFGPGTRLTVL.

This clone has only a few counts. The chain employs TRBV14 and TRBJ2-5; no definite D call. The germline V gene has CDR1 SGHDN and CDR2 FVKESK. The V gene lost 0 bases and the J gene lost 3 bases, with 5 bases spanning the gap. CDR3 size: 13 residues. The CDR3 is CASSQDNEETQYF. The CDR3 region has the DNA TGTGCCAGCAGCCAAGATAATGAAGAGACCCAGTACTTC. The whole variable domain, remainder taken from reference TRBV14 and TRBJ2-5, is EAGVTQFPSHSVIEKGQTVTLRCDPISGHDNLYWYRRVMGKEIKFLLHFVKESKQDESGMPNNRFLAERTGGTYSTLKVQPAELEDSGVYFCASSQDNEETQYFGPGTRLLVL.

This clone was found once. V gene TRBV29-1 combines with J gene TRBJ1-2; possible D gene TRBD1, 6 bases. The CDR3 totals 12 residues. V was shortened by 3 bases and J by 8 bases, with 13 bases between the two germline ends. Germline CDR1 and CDR2: SQVTM and ANQGSEA. DNA for the CDR3: TGCAGCGTTGACATGGGGGCTATCGGCTACACCTTC. Its translation: CSVDMGAIGYTF.

The chain uses TRBV7-9 and TRBJ2-1; 8 bases are a match to TRBD1. The CDR3 runs 15 residues. With 3 bases clipped from V and 6 bases from J, the junction kept 7 bases outside the gene matches. Germline-derived CDR1 and CDR2 are SEHNR and FQNEAQ (reference sequence). The CDR3: CASSLTGVRVNEQFF. CDR3 nucleotides: TGTGCCAGCAGCTTGACAGGGGTCAGGGTCAATGAGCAGTTCTTC.

This sequence joins TRBV28 and TRBJ1-5; maybe TRBD1 (5 bases). V dropped 4 bases and J dropped 6 bases, with 16 bases sitting between them. The CDR3 contains 15 residues. Germline loops: CDR1 MDHEN, CDR2 SYDVKM. The CDR3 DNA is TGTGCCAGCAGTTGGGGCGGGAAGGAGGCTCAGCCCCAGCATTTT. Protein: CASSWGGKEAQPQHF.

This clone was found a few times. Here the CDR3 DNA reads TGCGCCAGCAGCGAGAACTATGGCTACACCTTC. Translating it yields CASSENYGYTF. The genes are TRBV5-1 and TRBJ1-2; D gene uncertain. V was trimmed by 4 bases and J by 2 bases, leaving 3 bases between them. This CDR3 is built from 11 residues. Germline assignment: CDR1 SGHRS and CDR2 YFSETQ.

This clone occurred a few times. The J gene is TRBJ1-5, the V gene TRBV5-6, with a tentative D call TRBD1 (5 bases). Between the trimmed V and J ends, which lost 4 bases and 2 bases, there was a span of 13 bases. There are 15 residues in the CDR3. Germline V gene data show CDR1 as SGHDT and CDR2 as YYEEEE. CDR3 sequence: CASSPRAGGNQPQHF. Here the CDR3 DNA reads TGTGCCAGCAGCCCTAGGGCGGGGGGCAATCAGCCCCAGCATTTT.